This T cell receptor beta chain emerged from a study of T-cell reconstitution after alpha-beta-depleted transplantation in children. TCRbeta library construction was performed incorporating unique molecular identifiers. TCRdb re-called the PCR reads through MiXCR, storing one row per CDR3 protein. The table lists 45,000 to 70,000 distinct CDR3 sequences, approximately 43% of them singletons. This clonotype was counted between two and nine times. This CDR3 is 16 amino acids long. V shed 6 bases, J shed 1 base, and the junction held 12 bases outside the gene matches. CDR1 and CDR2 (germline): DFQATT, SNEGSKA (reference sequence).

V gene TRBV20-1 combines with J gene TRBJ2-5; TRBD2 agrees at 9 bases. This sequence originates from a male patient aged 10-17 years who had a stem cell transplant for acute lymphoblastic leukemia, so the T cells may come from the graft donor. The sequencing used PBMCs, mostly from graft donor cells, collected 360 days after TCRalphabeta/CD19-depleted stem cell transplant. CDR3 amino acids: CSAVRLAVRIQETQYF. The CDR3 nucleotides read TGCAGTGCAGTGAGACTAGCGGTTAGAATCCAAGAGACCCAGTACTTC.